This T cell receptor beta chain was sequenced for a study of cytomegalovirus exposure and HLA in healthy donors. Study at large: An earlier analysis identified 120 million or so unique TCR beta sequences in some 170 million T cells. Within an early data release were around 87 million unique TCRs drawn from HLA-typed donors.

The ends lost 2 bases at V and 5 bases at J; junction bases unmatched: 2. The CDR3 runs to 13 residues. The germline V gene encodes CDR1 SGHTA and CDR2 FQGTGA. For this clone: What it binds is not known.

Study-level findings and limits: 150 to 200 TCR beta chains were listed as cytomegalovirus-associated.

Amplification used 60 Vbeta primers and 13 Jbeta primers. Generated by immunoSEQ multiplex PCR, the TCRdb table keeps only in-frame clones and is missing some. The profile covers under 200,000 clones, with 82% appearing a single time and around 1.5% taken by the ten largest. Samples came from healthy bone marrow donors. The receptor's source is a girl aged 5-17 years in good health and CMV-seropositive. The chain carries TRBV7-3 and TRBJ2-5; 7 bases align to TRBD2. The sample consisted of PBMCs. CDR3 in DNA: TGTGCCAGCAGCTTATGGGAGGGGGAGACCCAGTACTTC. It encodes CASSLWEGETQYF. The full variable domain, with the rest looked up from reference TRBV7-3 and TRBJ2-5, is GAGVSQTPSNKVTEKGKYVELRCDPISGHTALYWYRQSLGQGPEFLIYFQGTGAADDSGLPNDRFFAVRPEGSVSTLKIQRTERGDSAVYLCASSLWEGETQYFGPGTRLLVL.